These 22 T cell receptor beta chains were all obtained from the same sample, sequenced in a study of T cell changes during pregnancy in multiple sclerosis. TCRdb's table, derived via immunoSEQ multiplex PCR, lists solely in-frame clones and lacks some. The table lists approximately 100,000 clones, 92% of them singletons. The specimen was peripheral blood, collected after pregnancy. The receptors were gathered from a female donor with multiple sclerosis, enrolled in a pregnancy study.

The chain employs TRBV28 and TRBJ1-1; D is unresolved. This CDR3 contains 15 residues. Germline V gene data show CDR1 as MDHEN and CDR2 as SYDVKM. The V gene lost 6 bases and the J gene lost 1 base, with 15 bases spanning the gap. The CDR3 nucleotides are TGTGCCAGCAGCATCCCCATTGCGCCGAACACTGAAGCTTTCTTT. Protein product: CASSIPIAPNTEAFF.

The chain has TRBV7-6 and TRBJ2-1, with D perhaps TRBD1 (5 bases). The V gene's germline CDR1 is SGHVS and CDR2 FNYEAQ. The CDR3 covers 17 residues. Deletions cut 6 bases from V and 4 bases from J, with 22 bases between. The CDR3 sequence is CASSLQAGLRAYNEQFF. DNA for the CDR3: TGTGCCAGCAGTTTGCAGGCAGGGCTGAGAGCTTACAATGAGCAGTTCTTC.

The chain couples TRBV30 to TRBJ2-7, with 8 bases fitting TRBD1. This CDR3 region has 13 residues. From germline, CDR1 is GTSNPN and CDR2 SVGIG (reference sequence). Trimming at V came to 3 bases and at J to 7 bases, leaving 8 bases not matched to a gene. Written as DNA, the CDR3 is TGTGCCTGGAGAGAGGACAGGGCCCTAGAGCAGTACTTC. Translation: CAWREDRALEQYF. The whole variable domain, filled in from reference TRBV30 and TRBJ2-7, reads SQTIHQWPATLVQPVGSPLSLECTVEGTSNPNLYWYRQAAGRGLQLLFYSVGIGQISSEVPQNLSASRPQDRQFILSSKKLLLSDSGFYLCAWREDRALEQYFGPGTRLTVT.

This clone was found once. The chain links TRBV19 to TRBJ2-3; 8 nucleotides align to TRBD2. Germline CDR1 is LNHDA and CDR2 is SQIVND (reference sequence). The CDR3 extends over 16 amino acids. V lost 5 bases to trimming and J lost 3 bases; unmatched junction nucleotides: 10. The chain's CDR3 is CASSPSHREGTDTQYF. The DNA of the CDR3 is TGTGCCAGTAGTCCCTCTCACCGGGAGGGAACAGATACGCAGTATTTT.

The rearrangement joins TRBV6-1 to TRBJ1-5; maybe TRBD1 (6 bases). CDR1 MNHNS and CDR2 SASEGT come from the germline V gene. CDR3 length: 17 amino acids. V was shortened by 2 bases and J by 0 bases, with 14 bases between the two germline ends. CDR3 in amino acids: CASSETRGAYSNQPQHF. As DNA, the CDR3 is TGTGCCAGCAGTGAAACCAGGGGCGCTTATAGCAATCAGCCCCAGCATTTT.

The CDR3 is CASSPSYSNTEAFF. Here the CDR3 DNA reads TGTGCCAGCTCACCATCATACAGTAACACTGAAGCTTTCTTT. The chain has TRBV18 and TRBJ1-1; D unclear. Germline V gene data show CDR1 as KGHSH and CDR2 as LQKENI. V was cut by 2 bases and J by 2 bases, with 9 bases left in between. The CDR3 loop spans 14 amino acids.

The V gene is TRBV6-6, the J gene TRBJ1-6; no clear D. Germline V CDR1 and CDR2: MNHNY, SVGAGI (reference sequence). The CDR3 consists of 16 residues. The V end lost 2 bases, the J end lost 8 bases, and 16 bases lay between the germline ends. CDR3 nucleotide sequence: TGTGCCAGCAGTTACCTACCCGCGGGGAGGGATTCACCCCTCCACTTT. It is translated as CASSYLPAGRDSPLHF.

This chain links TRBV19 with TRBJ1-2; maybe TRBD1 (6 bases). Germline V lookup: CDR1 LNHDA, CDR2 SQIVND (reference sequence). CDR3 length equals 14 residues. Trimming took 3 bases from V and 4 from J, leaving 12 bases between them. The chain's CDR3 is CASSIPDSIYGYTF. DNA for the CDR3: TGTGCCAGTAGTATTCCGGACAGTATCTATGGCTACACCTTC.

The chain uses TRBV7-8 and TRBJ1-1; D unresolved. CDR1 is SGHVS and CDR2 is FQNEAQ in the germline V gene. V lost 3 bases to trimming and J lost 0 bases, with 5 bases between them. The CDR3 is made up of 13 amino acids. The CDR3 sequence is CASSFNLNTEAFF. CDR3 nucleotide sequence: TGTGCCAGCAGCTTCAACTTGAACACTGAAGCTTTCTTT.

The CDR3 sequence: CASSPQGAGEKLFF. The CDR3 coding sequence is TGTGCCAGCAGCCCTCAGGGCGCGGGAGAAAAACTGTTTTTT. This chain uses TRBV11-2 with TRBJ1-4, with D possibly being TRBD1 (5 bases). The germline CDR1 and CDR2 sequences are SGHAT and FQNNGV. This CDR3 comprises 14 residues. V was pared by 5 bases and J by 8 bases, with 15 bases between.

This chain joins TRBV7-3 and TRBJ2-3; 8 nucleotides match TRBD2. With V trimmed by 6 bases and J by 2 bases, 7 bases remained unmatched. This CDR3 region has 15 residues. CDR1 and CDR2 (germline): SGHTA, FQGTGA. The CDR3 DNA follows: TGTGCCAGCAGTCTCGGGGGGGCGCTCACAGATACGCAGTATTTT. Amino acid sequence: CASSLGGALTDTQYF.

This chain uses TRBV15 with TRBJ1-5; TRBD1 might be the D (6 bases). The CDR3 runs to 14 residues. The V end lost 6 bases, the J end lost 5 bases, and 14 bases lay between the germline ends. Per germline, CDR1 LNHNV and CDR2 YYDKDF (reference sequence). In nucleotides, the CDR3 is TGTGCCACCAGTCCCCGGGACAACCATCAGCCCCAGCATTTT. This translates into CATSPRDNHQPQHF.

The chain has TRBV6-1 and TRBJ1-2; D is undetermined. Trimming stripped 0 bases from V and 7 bases from J, with 6 bases between. The CDR3 covers 12 residues. Germline CDR1 MNHNS, CDR2 SASEGT. The CDR3 sequence: CASSEAGSGYTF. In DNA form, the CDR3 reads TGTGCCAGCAGTGAAGCCGGGAGTGGCTACACCTTC.

This chain uses TRBV18 with TRBJ2-3, with TRBD2 as a possible D gene (6 bases). V was clipped by 8 bases and J by 5 bases, with 8 bases between them. The length of the CDR3 is 11 residues. The V gene's germline CDR1 is KGHSH and CDR2 LQKENI. The CDR3 DNA reads TGTGCCAGCGCGGGGAAAGATACGCAGTATTTT. This translates into CASAGKDTQYF.

The chain couples TRBV19 to TRBJ1-5; D not resolved. This CDR3 contains 14 residues. V was cut by 5 bases and J by 6 bases, with 14 bases left in between. The germline CDR1 and CDR2 sequences are LNHDA and SQIVND (reference sequence). CDR3 sequence reads: CASSPSVRGQPQHF. CDR3 DNA sequence: TGTGCCAGTAGTCCTAGTGTGCGGGGTCAGCCCCAGCATTTT.

The genes are TRBV2 and TRBJ2-5, with a weak D call TRBD1 (6 bases). The CDR3 is 18 amino acids. Germline lookup yields CDR1 SNHLY and CDR2 FYNNEI. V dropped 1 base and J dropped 5 bases, with 23 bases sitting between them. DNA of the CDR3: TGTGCCAGCAGTGAAGGGTGGTCCAGGGGCCGGACCGGGGAGACCCAGTACTTC. Amino acids: CASSEGWSRGRTGETQYF.

This clone was seen a handful of times. The chain combines TRBV5-1 with TRBJ1-4; 8 bases align to TRBD1. V dropped 3 bases and J dropped 7; count of bases not matched to a gene: 5. This CDR3 has 14 amino acids. Germline assignment: CDR1 SGHRS and CDR2 YFSETQ. CDR3 sequence (DNA): TGCGCCAGCAGCTACGGACAGGGACGTGAAAAACTGTTTTTT. It is translated as CASSYGQGREKLFF.

The chain combines TRBV5-1 with TRBJ2-3, with D perhaps matching TRBD1 (5 bases). The CDR3 consists of 14 residues. Germline values: CDR1 SGHRS, CDR2 YFSETQ. Deletions cut 0 bases from V and 4 bases from J, with 9 bases between. The CDR3 loop reads CASSLAPGSDTQYF. As DNA, the CDR3 is TGCGCCAGCAGCTTGGCTCCAGGGTCAGATACGCAGTATTTT. Full variable domain (outside the CDR3, taken from reference TRBV5-1 and TRBJ2-3): KAGVTQTPRYLIKTRGQQVTLSCSPISGHRSVSWYQQTPGQGLQFLFEYFSETQRNKGNFPGRFSGRQFSNSRSEMNVSTLELGDSALYLCASSLAPGSDTQYFGPGTRLTVL.

The V call is TRBV9, the J call TRBJ2-1, with 12 bases aligning to TRBD2. The CDR3 has 16 residues. CDR1 and CDR2 (germline): SGDLS, YYNGEE. The V segment lost 4 bases and the J segment 2 bases; nucleotides outside the gene matches: 4. As DNA, the CDR3 is TGTGCCAGCAGCCCCCGGACTAGCGGGGCCTACAATGAGCAGTTCTTC. Its protein product is CASSPRTSGAYNEQFF.

The CDR3 region is CASSPDQETQYF. The CDR3, as DNA: TGTGCCAGCAGTCCCGACCAAGAGACCCAGTACTTC. The chain has TRBV27 and TRBJ2-5; D is ambiguous. In germline, CDR1 is MNHEY, CDR2 SMNVEV (reference sequence). The CDR3 spans 12 residues. V dropped 5 bases and J dropped 0 bases, with 4 bases sitting between them.

V is TRBV7-9 and J is TRBJ1-2; D is possibly TRBD1 (6 bases). Trimming took 5 bases from V and 2 from J, leaving 12 bases between them. This CDR3 comprises 14 residues. Germline CDR1 and CDR2: SEHNR and FQNEAQ (reference sequence). The CDR3 sequence is CASSETGTNYGYTF. In DNA form, the CDR3 reads TGTGCCAGCAGCGAAACAGGGACCAACTATGGCTACACCTTC.

Remarks on this clone: In the same sample, other DNA sequences code for this CDR3. The chain uses TRBV7-7 and TRBJ2-5, with TRBD2 matching over 7 bases. The ends lost 5 bases at V and 9 bases at J; junction bases unmatched: 12. Germline V lookup: CDR1 SSHAT, CDR2 FNYEAQ (reference sequence). The CDR3 runs to 14 residues. The CDR3 reads CASSAPGGTGAQYF. The CDR3 coding sequence is TGTGCCAGCAGCGCCCCGGGAGGTACCGGGGCCCAGTACTTC.